This TCR beta chain is from a study of T-cell reconstitution after alpha-beta-depleted transplantation in children. V shed 3 bases and J shed 3 bases, with 20 bases lying between them. The germline gives CDR1 LGHNA, CDR2 YSLEER. The length of the CDR3 is 17 residues. Researchers prepared the TCRbeta library using unique molecular identifiers, the study reports. TCRdb processed the PCR reads anew with MiXCR; each CDR3 protein has one entry. Among about 900,000 distinct CDR3 sequences listed, 25% to 30% were seen once. The starting material was PBMCs, mostly from graft donor cells, obtained 360 days after TCRalphabeta/CD19-depleted stem cell transplant. The rearrangement joins TRBV4-3 to TRBJ1-1; D is possibly TRBD1 (6 bases). The source is a boy under three years old who had a stem cell transplant for SCID, so the T cells may come from the graft donor. CDR3 in DNA: TGCGCCAGCAGCCAGAGGGCGGGGGGCGCCGGGGACACTGAAGCTTTCTTT. Translating gives CASSQRAGGAGDTEAFF.